The T cell receptor beta chain under discussion was sequenced for a study of T cell changes during pregnancy in multiple sclerosis. CDR1 MDHEN and CDR2 SYDVKM come from the germline V gene. CDR3 length: 15 amino acids. The V and J ends lost 2 bases and 0 bases respectively, with 11 bases between them. Libraries were prepared by immunoSEQ multiplex PCR; TCRdb keeps only in-frame clonotypes and omits some of them. The sample yields more than 85,000 clones, almost 95% seen once. This chain links TRBV28 with TRBJ2-7, with a possible D match to TRBD2 (7 bases). Sample: peripheral blood, taken before pregnancy. This receptor was identified in a female donor with multiple sclerosis, enrolled in a pregnancy study. In DNA form, the CDR3 reads TGTGCCAGCAGTTTACCAGGGGACTACTCCTACGAGCAGTACTTC. Translated, it gives CASSLPGDYSYEQYF.